This TCR beta chain appears in the sequencing data of a study of tumor and adjacent non-tumor tissue in lung cancer. A modified ARM-PCR protocol with three rounds of nested PCR amplified TCRbeta. MiXCR, run by TCRdb on the multiplex PCR reads, gives a single entry per CDR3 protein. The table includes 90,000 to 100,000 distinct CDR3 sequences, approximately 80% detected once. Note on this clonotype: An end of the junction does not agree with germline; a read error may underlie this.

The CDR3 is 13 residues long. RNA was extracted from bulk tissue without any cell sorting. The normal lung tissue was taken more than 3 cm from the tumor edge. This receptor was identified in a man in his 60s with small cell lung cancer. Sequenced material: distant non-tumor lung tissue. The gene calls are TRBV12-3 or TRBV12-4 and TRBJ2-4; the D gene is possibly TRBD1 (5 bases). CDR3 in amino acids: CASSLGHLDIPYF. The CDR3 DNA reads as TGTGCCAGCAGTTTGGGTCATCTGGACATTCCATACTTT.